Presented here are 22 T cell receptor beta chains from one specimen sequenced in a study of cytomegalovirus exposure and HLA in healthy donors. Data came from immunoSEQ multiplex PCR; TCRdb stores just in-frame clones and leaves some out. Among about 250,000 clones, about 90% were seen once, and the ten largest hold more than 10%. The material sequenced was PBMCs. Every receptor here comes from a man aged 18 to 29 in good health and CMV-seropositive.

This rearrangement joins TRBV19 to TRBJ1-5, with 10 bases matching TRBD1. With 6 bases clipped from V and 2 bases from J, the junction kept 1 base outside the gene matches. Germline V gives CDR1 LNHDA, CDR2 SQIVND (reference sequence). This CDR3 contains 14 residues. The CDR3 DNA sequence: TGTGCCAGTAGGGGGACAGGGGGCAATCAGCCCCAGCATTTT. Residues: CASRGTGGNQPQHF. Based on the CDR3 plus reference TRBV19 and TRBJ1-5, the full variable domain is DGGITQSPKYLFRKEGQNVTLSCEQNLNHDAMYWYRQDPGQGLRLIYYSQIVNDFQKGDIAEGYSVSREKKESFPLTVTSAQKNPTAFYLCASRGTGGNQPQHFGDGTRLSIL.

The gene calls are TRBV5-1 and TRBJ1-2, with unresolved D. The CDR3 contains 14 residues. CDR1 and CDR2 from the germline V gene are SGHRS and YFSETQ. With 4 bases removed from V and 0 bases from J, the gap between germline ends came to 10 bases. CDR3 DNA sequence: TGCGCCAGCAGCATGCAGGATACTAACTATGGCTACACCTTC. Protein: CASSMQDTNYGYTF.

V gene TRBV19 combines with J gene TRBJ2-1; 15 bases fit TRBD2. The CDR3 is 15 amino acids. From germline, CDR1 is LNHDA and CDR2 SQIVND (reference sequence). Trimming at V came to 8 bases and at J to 7 bases, leaving 6 bases not matched to a gene. In DNA, the CDR3 is TGTGCCAGTGCACCGGGACTAGCGGGAGGTAATGAGCAGTTCTTC. This codes for CASAPGLAGGNEQFF.

The sample holds a few counts of this clone. This chain connects TRBV6-1 to TRBJ1-4, with a tentative D call TRBD1 (5 bases). The V and J ends lost 8 bases and 3 bases respectively, with 10 bases between them. Germline V gene sequence: CDR1 MNHNS, CDR2 SASEGT. The CDR3 extends over 13 amino acids. CDR3 loop: CASLGPSNEKLFF. CDR3 nucleotides: TGTGCCAGCCTGGGACCGTCTAATGAAAAACTGTTTTTT.

The chain combines TRBV29-1 with TRBJ2-1, with D tentatively TRBD1 (5 bases). Germline loops: CDR1 SQVTM, CDR2 ANQGSEA. CDR3 length: 15 amino acids. V lost 1 base, J lost 1 base, and 11 bases lay in between. Here the CDR3 reads CSVEGWGRSYNEQFF. The CDR3 region has the DNA TGCAGCGTTGAAGGGTGGGGCAGATCCTACAATGAGCAGTTCTTC.

This clone has more than one count but fewer than ten. This chain connects TRBV29-1 to TRBJ1-5, with 8 bases identical to TRBD1. V was clipped by 4 bases and J by 5 bases; unmatched bases: 10. Germline values: CDR1 SQVTM, CDR2 ANQGSEA. CDR3 length: 15 residues. The CDR3, as DNA: TGCAGCGTTGTCATGGGGACAGGACTCTATCAGCCCCAGCATTTT. Translating it yields CSVVMGTGLYQPQHF.

The chain carries TRBV9 and TRBJ2-3, with TRBD2 matching over 10 bases. The CDR3 runs 15 residues. V was pared by 2 bases and J by 5 bases, with 5 bases of the junction left unmatched. From germline, CDR1 is SGDLS and CDR2 YYNGEE. The CDR3 protein is CASSVTASGGDTQYF. CDR3 DNA sequence: TGTGCCAGCAGCGTTACGGCTAGCGGGGGAGATACGCAGTATTTT.

The chain is built from TRBV29-1 and TRBJ2-3; D is perhaps TRBD1 or TRBD2 (7 bases each). Germline V gene lookup returns CDR1 SQVTM and CDR2 ANQGSEA. The CDR3 is 13 amino acids. V was cut by 6 bases and J by 2 bases, with 12 bases left in between. The chain's CDR3 is CSVGGTVTDTQYF. The CDR3 DNA sequence: TGCAGCGTGGGGGGGACAGTCACAGATACGCAGTATTTT.

The rearrangement uses TRBV11-3 and TRBJ2-7, with D tentatively TRBD1 or TRBD2 (5 bases each). This CDR3 has 15 amino acids. V was trimmed by 0 bases and J by 2 bases, leaving 11 bases between them. Germline loops: CDR1 SGHNT, CDR2 YENEEA. The CDR3 here is CASSLDRGQTYEQYF. CDR3 sequence (DNA): TGTGCCAGCAGCTTAGATCGGGGCCAAACCTACGAGCAGTACTTC.

V and J are TRBV5-6 and TRBJ2-3; no definite D call. With 4 bases removed from V and 3 bases from J, the gap between germline ends came to 9 bases. The CDR3 covers 13 residues. The V gene's germline CDR1 is SGHDT and CDR2 YYEEEE. The CDR3 coding sequence is TGTGCCAGCAGCCCCGTGGGAACAGATACGCAGTATTTT. Its translation: CASSPVGTDTQYF.

There are a few counts of this clone. The J gene is TRBJ2-4, the V gene TRBV7-2; no clear D. The CDR3 loop spans 14 amino acids. The germline CDR1 and CDR2 sequences are SGHTA and FQGNSA. Trimming stripped 0 bases from V and 0 bases from J, with 3 bases between. The CDR3 reads CASSLALAKNIQYF. The CDR3 DNA sequence: TGTGCCAGCAGCTTAGCTCTAGCCAAAAACATTCAGTACTTC. Looking up the rest from reference TRBV7-2 and TRBJ2-4 gives the full variable domain: GAGVSQSPSNKVTEKGKDVELRCDPISGHTALYWYRQSLGQGLEFLIYFQGNSAPDKSGLPSDRFSAERTGGSVSTLTIQRTQQEDSAVYLCASSLALAKNIQYFGAGTRLSVL.

This sequence joins TRBV9 and TRBJ1-2; D is unresolved. CDR1 is SGDLS and CDR2 is YYNGEE in the germline V gene. The ends were cut back, 0 bases at V and 4 bases at J, with 7 bases in the middle. The CDR3 runs 13 residues. The CDR3 is CASSVDGIYGYTF. DNA for the CDR3: TGTGCCAGCAGCGTAGACGGGATCTATGGCTACACCTTC. The complete variable domain, with remaining parts taken from reference TRBV9 and TRBJ1-2, reads DSGVTQTPKHLITATGQRVTLRCSPRSGDLSVYWYQQSLDQGLQFLIQYYNGEERAKGNILERFSAQQFPDLHSELNLSSLELGDSALYFCASSVDGIYGYTFGSGTRLTVV.

The V gene is TRBV28, the J gene TRBJ2-7; D is ambiguous. This CDR3 is built from 17 residues. V gave up 4 bases and J gave up 1 base, with 20 bases separating them. Germline CDR1 is MDHEN and CDR2 is SYDVKM. The CDR3, as DNA: TGTGCCAGCAGTTCGGCTGTTTCTAATTGGGGTTCCTACGAGCAGTACTTC. Its protein is CASSSAVSNWGSYEQYF.

The V call is TRBV4-1, the J call TRBJ2-7; the match to TRBD1 covers 7 bases. From germline, CDR1 is MGHRA and CDR2 YSYEKL. The CDR3 covers 21 residues. Trimming removed 4 bases from V and 1 base from J; junction bases left unmatched: 25. CDR3 in amino acids: CASSRTLNRDSGRRISYEQYF. As DNA, the CDR3 is TGCGCCAGCAGCCGTACTCTAAACCGGGACAGCGGACGGCGGATTTCCTACGAGCAGTACTTC.

The CDR3, as DNA: TGTGCCTGGAGTGGCGGGGCAGGGGGTCAGCCCCAGCATTTT. Its protein product is CAWSGGAGGQPQHF. The genes are TRBV30 and TRBJ1-5; 7 bases map to TRBD1. Germline V gene data show CDR1 as GTSNPN and CDR2 as SVGIG (reference sequence). The CDR3 extends over 14 amino acids. The V and J ends lost 1 base and 6 bases, in that order; junction bases with no gene match: 6.

In its sample, this clone was seen once. The V gene is TRBV13, the J gene TRBJ2-7; 7 bases are a match to TRBD2. Trimming removed 5 bases from V and 6 bases from J; junction bases left unmatched: 7. The germline gives CDR1 PRHDT, CDR2 FYEKMQ (reference sequence). This CDR3 is built from 13 residues. CDR3 residues: CASSPGGGGEQYF. DNA of the CDR3: TGTGCCAGCAGCCCGGGAGGTGGTGGCGAGCAGTACTTC. Full variable domain (outside the CDR3, taken from reference TRBV13 and TRBJ2-7): AAGVIQSPRHLIKEKRETATLKCYPIPRHDTVYWYQQGPGQDPQFLISFYEKMQSDKGSIPDRFSAQQFSDYHSELNMSSLELGDSALYFCASSPGGGGEQYFGPGTRLTVT.

This chain links TRBV7-9 with TRBJ2-7; D is undetermined. V was cut by 6 bases and J by 4 bases, with 10 bases left in between. CDR1 and CDR2 from the germline V gene are SEHNR and FQNEAQ (reference sequence). The CDR3 loop spans 12 amino acids. The CDR3 spells CASSFPKYEQYF. In DNA form, the CDR3 reads TGTGCCAGCAGTTTTCCTAAGTACGAGCAGTACTTC.

This chain joins TRBV6-4 and TRBJ2-1, with D possibly matching TRBD2 (6 bases). V lost 3 bases to trimming and J lost 4 bases, with 19 bases between them. Germline CDR1 and CDR2: MRHNA and SNTAGT. There are 17 residues in the CDR3. The CDR3 region is CASSELPRDFRYNEQFF. The CDR3 bases are TGTGCCAGCAGTGAGCTCCCACGGGACTTTCGGTACAATGAGCAGTTCTTC.

The genes are TRBV10-3 and TRBJ1-2; D gene ambiguous. Between the trimmed V and J ends, which lost 0 bases and 7 bases, there was a span of 9 bases. Germline loops: CDR1 ENHRY, CDR2 SYGVKD. The CDR3 contains 13 residues. DNA for the CDR3: TGTGCCATCAGTGAGTCCCGGGAAGGTGGCTACACCTTC. This encodes CAISESREGGYTF.

A single count supports this clone. The V call is TRBV10-3, the J call TRBJ2-7; 7 bases match TRBD2. The CDR3 contains 11 residues. CDR1 is ENHRY and CDR2 is SYGVKD in the germline V gene. V lost 5 bases and J lost 13; bases outside the gene matches: 8. In DNA, the CDR3 is TGTGCCATCAGTTACGCGGGAGTTTTATACTTC. Protein product: CAISYAGVLYF.

The chain is built from TRBV19 and TRBJ2-2, with 8 bases identical to TRBD2. The germline V gene has CDR1 LNHDA and CDR2 SQIVND (reference sequence). This CDR3 has 16 amino acids. V lost 8 bases and J lost 1; bases outside the gene matches: 9. The CDR3 DNA reads as TGTGCCAGTTTAGACCGCGCGGGAGGGAACACCGGGGAGCTGTTTTTT. Amino acid sequence: CASLDRAGGNTGELFF. The variable domain in full, with the rest retrieved from reference TRBV19 and TRBJ2-2, is DGGITQSPKYLFRKEGQNVTLSCEQNLNHDAMYWYRQDPGQGLRLIYYSQIVNDFQKGDIAEGYSVSREKKESFPLTVTSAQKNPTAFYLCASLDRAGGNTGELFFGEGSRLTVL.

The V gene is TRBV6-6, the J gene TRBJ2-1; D unresolved. This CDR3 region has 13 residues. V dropped 7 bases and J dropped 4 bases, with 11 bases sitting between them. Germline V CDR1 and CDR2: MNHNY, SVGAGI (reference sequence). CDR3 bases: TGTGCCAGCACCTATCTAGGATACAATGAGCAGTTCTTC. Translated, it gives CASTYLGYNEQFF.